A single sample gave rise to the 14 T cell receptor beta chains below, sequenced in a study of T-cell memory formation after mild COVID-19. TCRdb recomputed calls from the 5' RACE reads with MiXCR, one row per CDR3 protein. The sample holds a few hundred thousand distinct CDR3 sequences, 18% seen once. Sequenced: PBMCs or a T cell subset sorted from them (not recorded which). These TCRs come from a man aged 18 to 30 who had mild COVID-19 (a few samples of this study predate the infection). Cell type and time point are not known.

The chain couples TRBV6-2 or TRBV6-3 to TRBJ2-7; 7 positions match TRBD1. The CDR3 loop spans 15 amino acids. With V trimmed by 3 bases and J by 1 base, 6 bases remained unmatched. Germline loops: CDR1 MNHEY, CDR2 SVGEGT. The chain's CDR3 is CASSYWGTASYEQYF. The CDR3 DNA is TGTGCCAGCAGTTATTGGGGGACAGCGTCCTACGAGCAGTACTTC.

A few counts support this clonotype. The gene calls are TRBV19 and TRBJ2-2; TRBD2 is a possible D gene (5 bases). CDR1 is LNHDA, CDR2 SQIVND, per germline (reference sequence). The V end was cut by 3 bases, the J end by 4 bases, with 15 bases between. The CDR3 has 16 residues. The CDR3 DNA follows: TGTGCCAGTAGTATCAGAGGGCAGAGCCTCACCGGGGAGCTGTTTTTT. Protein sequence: CASSIRGQSLTGELFF.

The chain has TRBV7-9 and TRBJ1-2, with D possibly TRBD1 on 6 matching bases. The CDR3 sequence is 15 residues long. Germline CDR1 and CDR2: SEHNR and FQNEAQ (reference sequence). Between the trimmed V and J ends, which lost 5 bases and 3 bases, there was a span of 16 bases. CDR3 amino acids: CASSRTGTTDYGYTF. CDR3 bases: TGTGCCAGCAGCCGTACAGGGACAACAGACTATGGCTACACCTTC.

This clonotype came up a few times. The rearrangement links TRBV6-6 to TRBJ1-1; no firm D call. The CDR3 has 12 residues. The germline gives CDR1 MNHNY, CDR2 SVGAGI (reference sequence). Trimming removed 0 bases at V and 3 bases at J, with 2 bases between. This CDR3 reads CASSYSDTEAFF. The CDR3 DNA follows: TGTGCCAGCAGTTACTCCGACACTGAAGCTTTCTTT.

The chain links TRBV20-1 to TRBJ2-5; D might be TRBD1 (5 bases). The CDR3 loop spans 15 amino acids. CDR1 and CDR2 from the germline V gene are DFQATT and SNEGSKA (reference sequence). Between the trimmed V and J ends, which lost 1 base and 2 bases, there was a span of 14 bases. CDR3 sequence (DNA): TGCAGTGCTAGAGTGTCGGACACTGGGCAAGAGACCCAGTACTTC. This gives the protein CSARVSDTGQETQYF.

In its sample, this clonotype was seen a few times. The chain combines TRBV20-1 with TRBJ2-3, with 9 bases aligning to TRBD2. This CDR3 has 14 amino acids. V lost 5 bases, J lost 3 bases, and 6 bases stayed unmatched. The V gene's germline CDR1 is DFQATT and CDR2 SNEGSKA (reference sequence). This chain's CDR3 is CSAGSGGGTDTQYF. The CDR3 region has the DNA TGCAGTGCTGGTAGCGGGGGAGGTACAGATACGCAGTATTTT.

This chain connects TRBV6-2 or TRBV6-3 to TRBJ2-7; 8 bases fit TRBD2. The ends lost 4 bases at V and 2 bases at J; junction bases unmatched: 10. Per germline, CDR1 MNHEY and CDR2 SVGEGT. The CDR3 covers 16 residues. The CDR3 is CASSSVPPTSAYEQYV. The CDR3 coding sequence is TGTGCCAGCAGTTCCGTACCCCCGACTAGCGCCTACGAGCAGTACGTC.

For the CDR3, the DNA is TGTGCCAGCAACCCTAATCCACACAGGGCGAGTAATGAAAAACTGTTTTTT. This sequence encodes CASNPNPHRASNEKLFF. The chain has TRBV2 and TRBJ1-4; D is possibly TRBD1 (6 bases). Trimming cost V 7 bases and J 4 bases, with 22 bases left between them. The CDR3 loop spans 17 amino acids. Germline V lookup: CDR1 SNHLY, CDR2 FYNNEI.

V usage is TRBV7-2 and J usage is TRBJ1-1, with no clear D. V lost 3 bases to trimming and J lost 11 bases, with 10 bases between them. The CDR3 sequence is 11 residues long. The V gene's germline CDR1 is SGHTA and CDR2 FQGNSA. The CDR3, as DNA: TGTGCCAGCAGCTTGTACAGCGTGGCTTTCTTT. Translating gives CASSLYSVAFF.

CDR3 nucleotide sequence: TGTGCCAGCAGGTCAGGAGCGGGCTACTATGGCTACACCTTC. Its protein is CASRSGAGYYGYTF. This chain connects TRBV28 to TRBJ1-2; D not certain. Per germline, CDR1 MDHEN and CDR2 SYDVKM. V was shortened by 6 bases and J by 3 bases, with 14 bases between the two germline ends. This CDR3 contains 14 residues.

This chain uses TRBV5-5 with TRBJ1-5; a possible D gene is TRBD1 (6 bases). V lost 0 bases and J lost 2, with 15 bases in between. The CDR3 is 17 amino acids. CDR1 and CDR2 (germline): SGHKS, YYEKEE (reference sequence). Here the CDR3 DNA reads TGTGCCAGCAGCTTGGGACTGGGGGCGGGAGGCAATCAGCCCCAGCATTTT. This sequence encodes CASSLGLGAGGNQPQHF.

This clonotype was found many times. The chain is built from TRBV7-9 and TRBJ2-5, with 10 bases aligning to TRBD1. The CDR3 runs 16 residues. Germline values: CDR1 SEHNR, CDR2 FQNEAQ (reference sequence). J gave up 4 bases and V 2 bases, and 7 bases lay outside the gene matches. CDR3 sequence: CASSLTRDRGLETQYF. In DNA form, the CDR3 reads TGTGCCAGCAGCTTAACGCGGGACAGGGGATTAGAGACCCAGTACTTC. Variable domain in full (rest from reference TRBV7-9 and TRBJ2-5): DTGVSQNPRHKITKRGQNVTFRCDPISEHNRLYWYRQTLGQGPEFLTYFQNEAQLEKSRLLSDRFSAERPKGSFSTLEIQRTEQGDSAMYLCASSLTRDRGLETQYFGPGTRLLVL.

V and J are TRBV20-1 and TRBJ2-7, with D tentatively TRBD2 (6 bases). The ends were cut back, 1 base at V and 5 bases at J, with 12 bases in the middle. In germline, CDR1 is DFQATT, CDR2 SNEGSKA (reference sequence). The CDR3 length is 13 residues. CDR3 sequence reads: CSARAGTLHEQYF. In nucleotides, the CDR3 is TGCAGTGCTAGAGCCGGGACTCTCCACGAGCAGTACTTC.

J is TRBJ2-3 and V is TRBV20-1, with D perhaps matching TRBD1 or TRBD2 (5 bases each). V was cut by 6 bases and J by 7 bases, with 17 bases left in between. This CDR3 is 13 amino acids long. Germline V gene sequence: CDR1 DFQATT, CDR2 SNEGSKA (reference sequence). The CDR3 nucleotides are TGCAGTGCCAGGGACCAGGGTCTTAATACGCAGTATTTT. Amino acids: CSARDQGLNTQYF.